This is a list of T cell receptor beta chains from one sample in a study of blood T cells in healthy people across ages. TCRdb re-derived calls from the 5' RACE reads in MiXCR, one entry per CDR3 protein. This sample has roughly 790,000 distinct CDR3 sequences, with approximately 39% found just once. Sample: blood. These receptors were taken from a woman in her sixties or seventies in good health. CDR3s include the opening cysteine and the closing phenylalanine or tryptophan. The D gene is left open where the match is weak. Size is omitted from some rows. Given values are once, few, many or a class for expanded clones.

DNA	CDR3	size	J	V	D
TGTGCCAGCATACGGAGCGGGGGGGCTGCAGATACGCAGTATTTT	CASIRSGGAADTQYF	-	TRBJ2-3	TRBV6-2/TRBV6-3	TRBD2
TGTGCCAGCAGTACACCGCAGATTCAAGAGACCCAGTACTTC	CASSTPQIQETQYF	few	TRBJ2-5	TRBV6-6	-
TGCGCCAGCAGCCAAGATCGGTCAGGAACCTATGGCTACACCTTC	CASSQDRSGTYGYTF	-	TRBJ1-2	TRBV4-1	-
TGCAGTGCTCCTCCCTCCGCGGGGGAGACCCAGTACTTC	CSAPPSAGETQYF	-	TRBJ2-5	TRBV20-1	-
TGTGCCAGCAGCTTCCACCGGGACAGGGGGCTCATGACAGATACGCAGTATTTT	CASSFHRDRGLMTDTQYF	-	TRBJ2-3	TRBV7-8	TRBD1
TGTGCCAGCTCACCACTAATCCAGGGTGGAGACACTGAAGCTTTCTTT	CASSPLIQGGDTEAFF	-	TRBJ1-1	TRBV18	-
TGCACCAGCAGCTTTGAAGGGGCCGAGACCCAGTACTTC	CTSSFEGAETQYF	-	TRBJ2-5	TRBV5-1	-
TGTGCCAGCAGCTTAGAGGGCCCGGGGAGATCCGAGCAGTACTTC	CASSLEGPGRSEQYF	many	TRBJ2-7	TRBV7-6	-
TGTGCCAGCACCGCGACAGGGACCTCTACCTACGAGCAGTACTTC	CASTATGTSTYEQYF	few	TRBJ2-7	TRBV21-1	-
TGTGCCAGCAGCGTCAGCGACAGGGGCCATGAGCAGTTCTTC	CASSVSDRGHEQFF	-	TRBJ2-1	TRBV7-9	TRBD1
TGCAGTGCTACAACGGGACAGGGGCTTGGCTACACCTTC	CSATTGQGLGYTF	-	TRBJ1-2	TRBV20-1	TRBD1
TGTGCCAGCATCGGACAGGCCACCTACGAGCAGTACTTC	CASIGQATYEQYF	many	TRBJ2-7	TRBV28	TRBD1
TGTGCCAGCAGTGAATTCGGGAGTGAGACCCAGTACTTC	CASSEFGSETQYF	-	TRBJ2-5	TRBV6-1	-
TGCGCCAGCAGCTTGGACTTTGTCGGCGGACAGTACTTC	CASSLDFVGGQYF	few	TRBJ2-5	TRBV5-1	-
TGTGCCAGCAGTGTAAAGGAGGGCTACACCTTC	CASSVKEGYTF	-	TRBJ1-2	TRBV12-3/TRBV12-4	-
TGCAGTGCTAGAGAACTGTATCCGGGGGCCAACGTCCTGACTTTC	CSARELYPGANVLTF	-	TRBJ2-6	TRBV20-1	-
TGCAGCGTTGAAGATGATAACAGGGGTGCGTACTTC	CSVEDDNRGAYF	many	TRBJ2-5	TRBV29-1	TRBD1
TGTGCCACCAGTCCTCAATACCTAACTAGCGGAGCGACCTACAATGAGCAGTTCTTC	CATSPQYLTSGATYNEQFF	-	TRBJ2-1	TRBV24-1	TRBD2
TGTGCCATCAGTGAGTCGACCGCTAACTATGGCTACACCTTC	CAISESTANYGYTF	-	TRBJ1-2	TRBV10-3	-
TGTGCCACCAGCAGAGGAGAATTTAACTCCTACAATGAGCAGTTCTTC	CATSRGEFNSYNEQFF	-	TRBJ2-1	TRBV15	-
TGTGCCAGCAGCACCCGGGACAGACGCGCAGATACGCAGTATTTT	CASSTRDRRADTQYF	-	TRBJ2-3	TRBV5-6	TRBD1
TGTGCCAGCAGCGTAGCAGGGTCCGAGCAGTACTTC	CASSVAGSEQYF	-	TRBJ2-7	TRBV9	-
TGTGCCAGCAGCTTAGCACGGCGGACTGGGGCCAACGTCCTGAATTTC	CASSLARRTGANVLNF	once	TRBJ2-6	TRBV7-8	-
TGCAGCGTTGAACCTGGGGGGGCAGGGCGAAGTAAGAACACTGAAGCTTTCTTT	CSVEPGGAGRSKNTEAFF	-	TRBJ1-1	TRBV29-1	-
TGTGCCAGCAGCGTTAAAGGGAGGGGACTGCACCTCTTCACAGATACGCAGTATTTT	CASSVKGRGLHLFTDTQYF	-	TRBJ2-3	TRBV9	TRBD2
TGCAGTGCTAGAGGAAACAGGGCCGGGCAGCCCCAGCATTTT	CSARGNRAGQPQHF	few	TRBJ1-5	TRBV20-1	-
TGTGCCAGCAGCTTACATGAGCCCCAGCATTTT	CASSLHEPQHF	-	TRBJ1-5	TRBV27	-
TGTGCCAGCAGCCAAGAGGCAGGGGGAAGCACAGATACGCAGTATTTT	CASSQEAGGSTDTQYF	-	TRBJ2-3	TRBV3-1	TRBD1
TGTGCCAGCAGCTTGTCTCAGTTCGCAGATACGCAGTATTTT	CASSLSQFADTQYF	-	TRBJ2-3	TRBV5-5	-
TGCAGCGCCCTGCGTGGGCTGGTAGCGGGCGACTCCTACAATGAGCAGTACTTC	CSALRGLVAGDSYNEQYF	few	TRBJ2-7	TRBV29-1	TRBD2
TGTGCCAGCAGTTCAGGGGTCGGGGAGACCCAGTACTTC	CASSSGVGETQYF	many	TRBJ2-5	TRBV3-1	-
TGTGCCAGCAGCCAAGTGACCGCCGGCGAGCAGTACTTC	CASSQVTAGEQYF	-	TRBJ2-7	TRBV3-1	-
TGTGCCAGCAGTCCAGGACTAGTCGACGAGCAGTACTTC	CASSPGLVDEQYF	-	TRBJ2-7	TRBV7-9	TRBD2
TGCGCCAGCAGCCAAGAAGGACTGAACTACGAGCAGTACTTC	CASSQEGLNYEQYF	-	TRBJ2-7	TRBV4-1	-
TGTGCCAGCAGAACCATAGCGGGACCAGGCAATGAGCAGTTCTTC	CASRTIAGPGNEQFF	-	TRBJ2-1	TRBV6-5	TRBD2
TGCGCCAGCAGCTTGGAGGGGCCAGCTTTCCAAGCTAACTATGGCTACACCTTC	CASSLEGPAFQANYGYTF	-	TRBJ1-2	TRBV5-1	-
TGCAGTGCTAGAGATACAACCGGGACAGGGGTCGGCGGAGCTTTCTTT	CSARDTTGTGVGGAFF	-	TRBJ1-1	TRBV20-1	TRBD1
TGCAGCGTTACTGACAGTGAAGGATGGGGTGAGCAGTTCTTC	CSVTDSEGWGEQFF	many	TRBJ2-1	TRBV29-1	-
TGTGCCAGCAGCTTAGGTTTTGTTGTGGCTAGCGGGAATGAGCAGTTCTTC	CASSLGFVVASGNEQFF	-	TRBJ2-1	TRBV11-1	TRBD2
TGTGCCAGCAGCCAAGTCACACAGGCCTTTGGGAATTCACCCCTCCACTTT	CASSQVTQAFGNSPLHF	-	TRBJ1-6	TRBV3-1	-
TGTGCCAGCAGTTACACAGCGGGGGTGGCCGATACGCAGTATTTT	CASSYTAGVADTQYF	-	TRBJ2-3	TRBV6-5	TRBD2
TGTGCCAGCAGTGTTGGATTCGGGGAATCACCCCTCCACTTT	CASSVGFGESPLHF	-	TRBJ1-6	TRBV6-6	-
TGTGCCAGCAGCCAAGATTTACTAGCGGGGGGGGAGCAGTTCTTC	CASSQDLLAGGEQFF	few	TRBJ2-1	TRBV4-2	TRBD2
TGCGCCAGCAGCGAAGCGGTTGTCAGAGAGACCCAGTACTTC	CASSEAVVRETQYF	few	TRBJ2-5	TRBV5-1	-
TGTGCCAGCAGCCAAGAGTATGAGTTCTCCGAGCAGTACTTC	CASSQEYEFSEQYF	-	TRBJ2-7	TRBV4-2	-
TGTGCCAGCAGCTTAGAGGCTGTAGGTGGGGCCTACAATGAGCAGTTCTTC	CASSLEAVGGAYNEQFF	-	TRBJ2-1	TRBV7-9	-
TGCGCCAGCAGCTTGTTCTCAAACTCCTACGAGCAGTACTTC	CASSLFSNSYEQYF	few	TRBJ2-7	TRBV5-1	-
TGTGCCAGCAGCTTATCTGGGTTAGGTGTTCGGTACTTC	CASSLSGLGVRYF	-	TRBJ2-7	TRBV7-3	-